Below, one T cell receptor (beta chain) is given with its context. Method: immunoSEQ multiplex PCR; TCRdb's copy keeps in-frame clones and lacks some. In the table there are hundreds of thousands of clones, less than 85% of which are singletons. The germline V gene encodes CDR1 MRHNA and CDR2 SNTAGT. V lost 0 bases and J lost 3, with 14 bases in between. The CDR3 consists of 16 residues. This entry is derived from a study of shared clonotypes between healthy human individuals. The sequence derives from a woman aged 25 to 39 in good health. J is TRBJ1-2 and V is TRBV6-4; TRBD1 is a possible D gene (5 bases). The sample consisted of memory CD4+ T cells sorted from blood. Subset reported: CD45RA-negative fraction. The CDR3 DNA sequence: TGTGCCAGCAGTGACTCTTGGGGCAGGGACGACTATGGCTACACCTTC. Translated, it gives CASSDSWGRDDYGYTF.